A single sample is the source of the 14 T cell receptor beta chains below, sequenced in a study of CD8 T cells in ankylosing spondylitis. General observations from the study: Ankylosing spondylitis blood appeared to carry a characteristic TCR beta motif of roughly 8 highly homologous variants.

No antigen has been identified for these receptors. In TCRdb, the 5' RACE reads were re-called with MiXCR into one record per CDR3 protein. The top ten clones hold nearly 7% of a sample with 500,000 to 550,000 distinct CDR3 sequences, roughly 13% of them seen once. The sequenced sample was blood, either unsorted or a sorted T cell fraction (not recorded which). These receptors were obtained from a male donor with ankylosing spondylitis.

This clonotype was recorded a few times. CDR3 protein: CASSQDLRGTIYF. In DNA form, the CDR3 reads TGTGCCAGCAGCCAAGATCTCCGGGGGACCATATATTTT. The chain uses TRBV3-1 and TRBJ1-3, with a possible D match to TRBD1 (5 bases). Germline CDR1 reads LGHDT; CDR2 reads YNNKEL (reference sequence). V lost 0 bases and J 10 bases, leaving 10 bases between the germline ends. The CDR3 totals 13 residues.

Many counts were recorded for this clonotype. The J gene is TRBJ2-3, the V gene TRBV7-9; no clear D. Trimming shortened V by 6 bases and J by 1 base, and 2 bases separated the two germline ends. Germline CDR1 reads SEHNR; CDR2 reads FQNEAQ (reference sequence). This CDR3 has 11 amino acids. The CDR3 sequence: CASSRTDTQYF. In DNA, the CDR3 is TGTGCCAGCAGTCGCACAGATACGCAGTATTTT.

The chain uses TRBV5-1 and TRBJ1-4, with 7 positions matching TRBD1. This CDR3 is 15 amino acids long. V lost 4 bases to trimming and J lost 5 bases; unmatched junction nucleotides: 8. Per germline, CDR1 SGHRS and CDR2 YFSETQ. Here the CDR3 DNA reads TGCGCCAGCAGCGCATCGGGACAGTCAAATGAAAAACTGTTTTTT. It encodes CASSASGQSNEKLFF.

This clonotype has a handful of counts. The chain is built from TRBV7-9 and TRBJ2-7, with unresolved D. The germline V gene has CDR1 SEHNR and CDR2 FQNEAQ (reference sequence). V was cut by 1 base and J by 0 bases, with 7 bases left in between. The CDR3 is 14 amino acids. This chain's CDR3 is CASSLGMSSYEQYV. In DNA, the CDR3 is TGTGCCAGCAGCTTAGGAATGAGCTCCTACGAGCAGTACGTC.

V gene TRBV20-1 combines with J gene TRBJ2-3; 10 bases align to TRBD2. The CDR3 consists of 16 residues. Germline values: CDR1 DFQATT, CDR2 SNEGSKA (reference sequence). After removal of 6 bases from V and 1 base from J, the junction contained 10 bases not matched to a gene. The CDR3 sequence: CSAPFTTSGRTDTQYF. For the CDR3, the DNA is TGCAGTGCACCTTTTACGACTAGCGGGCGCACAGATACGCAGTATTTT.

This clonotype came up many times. This chain links TRBV25-1 with TRBJ2-2; no clear D gene. The CDR3 contains 12 residues. Between the trimmed V and J ends, which lost 7 bases and 1 base, there was a span of 4 bases. CDR1 and CDR2 from the germline V gene are MGHDK and SYGVNS. CDR3 bases: TGTGCCAGCAAGGGGAACACCGGGGAGCTGTTTTTT. It specifies CASKGNTGELFF.

This clonotype was seen a few times. V is TRBV5-1 and J is TRBJ1-1, with D tentatively TRBD1 (5 bases). CDR1 and CDR2 from the germline V gene are SGHRS and YFSETQ. The CDR3 is made up of 15 amino acids. Trimming cost V 1 base and J 3 bases, with 13 bases left between them. CDR3 nucleotide sequence: TGCGCCAGCAGCTTGTATGGGGGTAGGGACACTGAAGCTTTCTTT. Translated: CASSLYGGRDTEAFF.

This clonotype was detected only a few times. V is TRBV6-2 or TRBV6-3 and J is TRBJ2-1; perhaps TRBD2 as D (5 bases). Trimming shortened V by 6 bases and J by 3 bases, and 18 bases separated the two germline ends. The germline gives CDR1 MNHEY, CDR2 SVGEGT. The CDR3 has 16 amino acids. The chain's CDR3 is CASSPLRSGDYNEQFF. CDR3 nucleotide sequence: TGTGCCAGCAGCCCCCTAAGAAGCGGAGACTACAATGAGCAGTTCTTC.

V gene TRBV20-1 combines with J gene TRBJ2-5, with a weak D call TRBD2 (5 bases). CDR1 is DFQATT, CDR2 SNEGSKA, per germline (reference sequence). Trimming cost V 0 bases and J 3 bases, with 11 bases left between them. This CDR3 is built from 14 residues. The CDR3 loop is CSARDPRGEETQYF. For the CDR3, the DNA is TGCAGTGCTAGAGATCCCCGGGGTGAAGAGACCCAGTACTTC.

This clonotype was detected a few times. CDR3 in DNA: TGCAGTGCTAGAGATCCAGCGGGCTGGAGCTACAATGAGCAGTTCTTC. It codes for CSARDPAGWSYNEQFF. V is TRBV20-1 and J is TRBJ2-1; TRBD2 is a possible D gene (6 bases). Trimming stripped 0 bases from V and 3 bases from J, with 15 bases between. Germline V CDR1 and CDR2: DFQATT, SNEGSKA (reference sequence). This CDR3 is 16 amino acids long.

This chain links TRBV6-2 or TRBV6-3 with TRBJ2-7, with TRBD1 identical over 10 bases. CDR1 MNHEY and CDR2 SVGEGT come from the germline V gene. V shed 0 bases and J 5 bases; nucleotides not matched to a gene: 10. The CDR3 is 17 amino acids. The CDR3 is CASSYSDRGHFLDEQYF. DNA for the CDR3: TGTGCCAGCAGTTACTCTGACAGGGGGCATTTTCTCGACGAGCAGTACTTC.

This clonotype was found many times. The chain carries TRBV12-3 or TRBV12-4 and TRBJ2-7, with D possibly matching TRBD1 (5 bases). The CDR3 consists of 13 residues. Trimming removed 5 bases from V and 5 bases from J, with 13 bases in between. The CDR3 here is CASSRPGLHEQYF. DNA of the CDR3: TGTGCCAGCAGTCGGCCAGGGCTGCACGAGCAGTACTTC.

V is TRBV20-1 and J is TRBJ2-7; 11 nucleotides align to TRBD2. The V gene's germline CDR1 is DFQATT and CDR2 SNEGSKA (reference sequence). The J segment lost 7 bases and the V segment lost 7 bases, leaving 3 bases of the junction unmatched. The CDR3 contains 11 residues. The CDR3 sequence is CSVASGREQYF. The DNA of the CDR3 is TGCAGTGTCGCTAGCGGGAGGGAGCAGTACTTC.

The sample holds many counts of this clonotype. Written as DNA, the CDR3 is TGTGCCAGCAGCCGCAGGGTGAGCGAGCAGTACTTC. This translates into CASSRRVSEQYF. The gene calls are TRBV11-2 and TRBJ2-7, with TRBD1 as a possible D gene (5 bases). V lost 5 bases and J lost 6, with 11 bases in between. The CDR3 totals 12 residues. The germline V gene encodes CDR1 SGHAT and CDR2 FQNNGV.